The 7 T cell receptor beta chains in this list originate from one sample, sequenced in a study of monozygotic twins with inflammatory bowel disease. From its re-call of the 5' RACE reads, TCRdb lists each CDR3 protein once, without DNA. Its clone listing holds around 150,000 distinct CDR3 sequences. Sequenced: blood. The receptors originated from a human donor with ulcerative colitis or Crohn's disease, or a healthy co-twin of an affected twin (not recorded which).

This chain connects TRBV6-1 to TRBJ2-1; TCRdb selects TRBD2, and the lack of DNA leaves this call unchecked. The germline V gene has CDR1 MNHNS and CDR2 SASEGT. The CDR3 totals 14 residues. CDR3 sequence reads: CASSEWRELEEQFF.

CDR3 region: CSAMAGASETQYF. The chain couples TRBV20-1 to TRBJ2-5; no DNA is available, so the TRBD1 call from TCRdb remains unchecked. The CDR3 runs to 13 residues. Germline V CDR1 and CDR2: DFQATT, SNEGSKA (reference sequence).

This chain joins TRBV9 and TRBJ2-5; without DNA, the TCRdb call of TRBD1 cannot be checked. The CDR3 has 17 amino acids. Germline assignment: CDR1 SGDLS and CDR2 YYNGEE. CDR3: CASSVRQGATLGETQYF.

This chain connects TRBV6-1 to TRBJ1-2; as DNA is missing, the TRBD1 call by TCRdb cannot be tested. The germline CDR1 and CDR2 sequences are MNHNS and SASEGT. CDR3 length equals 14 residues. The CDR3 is CASSDGGGTRGYTF.

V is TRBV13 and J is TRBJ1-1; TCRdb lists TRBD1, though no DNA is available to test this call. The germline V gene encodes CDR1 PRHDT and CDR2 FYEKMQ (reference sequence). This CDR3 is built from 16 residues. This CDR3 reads CASSLEGLGQNTEAFF.

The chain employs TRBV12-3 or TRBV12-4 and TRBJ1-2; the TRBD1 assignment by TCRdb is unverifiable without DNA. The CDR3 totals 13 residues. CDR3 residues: CASSPTGEGGYTF.

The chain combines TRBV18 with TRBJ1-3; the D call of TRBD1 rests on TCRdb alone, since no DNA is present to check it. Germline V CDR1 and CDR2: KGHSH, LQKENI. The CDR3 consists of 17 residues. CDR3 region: CASSPPAASGSGNTIYF.